These T cell receptor beta chains were read from a single sample in a study of T-cell memory formation after mild COVID-19. TCRdb reprocessed the 5' RACE reads with MiXCR, giving one entry per CDR3 protein. The sample lists a few hundred thousand distinct CDR3 sequences, approximately 25% occurring once. The specimen was PBMCs or a T cell subset sorted from them (not recorded which). The receptors were gathered from an adult woman who had mild COVID-19 (a few samples of this study predate the infection). Cell type and time point are not known. Both conserved end residues are trimmed from each CDR3.

CDR3 length: 16; J gene: TRBJ1-3; V gene: TRBV6-5; CDR3 protein: ASSKRQVYPGGGNTIY
CDR3 length: 17; J gene: TRBJ2-4; V gene: TRBV21-1; CDR3 protein: ASRAGTSGRVYAKNIQY
CDR3 length: 12; J gene: TRBJ1-5; V gene: TRBV18; CDR3 protein: ASSPTGYYQPQH
CDR3 length: 17; J gene: TRBJ1-1; V gene: TRBV5-4; CDR3 protein: ASSSLGGARAAWNTEAF
CDR3 length: 14; J gene: TRBJ2-5; V gene: TRBV24-1; CDR3 protein: ATSAGTVTYQETQY
CDR3 length: 10; J gene: TRBJ1-1; V gene: TRBV19; CDR3 protein: ASTPQGTSAF
CDR3 length: 14; J gene: TRBJ2-5; V gene: TRBV7-6; CDR3 protein: ASSLESPGVQETQY
CDR3 length: 16; J gene: TRBJ2-3; V gene: TRBV20-1; CDR3 protein: SARLGSGGRKGTDTQY
CDR3 length: 12; J gene: TRBJ2-1; V gene: TRBV6-1; CDR3 protein: ASRTAGSYNEQF
CDR3 length: 13; J gene: TRBJ2-3; V gene: TRBV6-1; CDR3 protein: ASSEGRAPLHTQY
CDR3 length: 13; J gene: TRBJ2-3; V gene: TRBV12-3/TRBV12-4; CDR3 protein: ASSRETGYADTQY
CDR3 length: 12; J gene: TRBJ2-3; V gene: TRBV7-9; CDR3 protein: ASSLDGGGDTQY
CDR3 length: 12; J gene: TRBJ2-5; V gene: TRBV5-1; CDR3 protein: ASSLLSGTETQY
CDR3 length: 12; J gene: TRBJ2-7; V gene: TRBV5-6; CDR3 protein: ASSGDREDYEQY
CDR3 length: 12; J gene: TRBJ2-2; V gene: TRBV7-3; CDR3 protein: ASSQQGLGGELF
CDR3 length: 13; J gene: TRBJ1-5; V gene: TRBV6-1; CDR3 protein: ASRATGAMTQPQH
CDR3 length: 14; J gene: TRBJ1-2; V gene: TRBV7-2; CDR3 protein: ASSLYVTGDGYGYT
CDR3 length: 13; J gene: TRBJ2-2; V gene: TRBV19; CDR3 protein: ASRSSGANTGELF
CDR3 length: 11; J gene: TRBJ2-7; V gene: TRBV30; CDR3 protein: AGTGTGKYEQY
CDR3 length: 11; J gene: TRBJ2-1; V gene: TRBV7-7; CDR3 protein: ASSSAKYDEQF
CDR3 length: 14; J gene: TRBJ2-7; V gene: TRBV13; CDR3 protein: ASSFNDRGGRDEQY
CDR3 length: 11; J gene: TRBJ2-7; V gene: TRBV20-1; CDR3 protein: SARDLGGHEQY
CDR3 length: 11; J gene: TRBJ1-1; V gene: TRBV7-3; CDR3 protein: ASSGTANTEAF
CDR3 length: 14; J gene: TRBJ2-2; V gene: TRBV24-1; CDR3 protein: ATSDFDPGTVGELF
CDR3 length: 14; J gene: TRBJ1-3; V gene: TRBV5-1; CDR3 protein: ASSFAMGTSGNTIY
CDR3 length: 11; J gene: TRBJ1-1; V gene: TRBV30; CDR3 protein: AWSVSPGGLAF
CDR3 length: 11; J gene: TRBJ1-2; V gene: TRBV6-4; CDR3 protein: ATRQPGGYGYT
CDR3 length: 13; J gene: TRBJ1-1; V gene: TRBV5-1; CDR3 protein: ASSLVEGMNTEAF
CDR3 length: 16; J gene: TRBJ2-3; V gene: TRBV2; CDR3 protein: ASTVGLAGSSSTDTQY
CDR3 length: 14; J gene: TRBJ2-3; V gene: TRBV12-3/TRBV12-4; CDR3 protein: ASSLGAGGGTDTQY
CDR3 length: 13; J gene: TRBJ2-3; V gene: TRBV7-6; CDR3 protein: ASSPRTASTDTQY